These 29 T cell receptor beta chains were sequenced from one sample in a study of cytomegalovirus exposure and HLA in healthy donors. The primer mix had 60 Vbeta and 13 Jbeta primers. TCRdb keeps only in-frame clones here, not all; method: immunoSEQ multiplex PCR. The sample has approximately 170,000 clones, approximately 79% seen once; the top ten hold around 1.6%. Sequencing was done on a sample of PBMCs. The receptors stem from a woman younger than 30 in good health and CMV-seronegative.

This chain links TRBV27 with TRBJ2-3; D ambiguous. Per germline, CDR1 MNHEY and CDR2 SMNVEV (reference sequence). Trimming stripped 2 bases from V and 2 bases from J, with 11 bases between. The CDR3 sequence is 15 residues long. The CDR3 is CASSLIAHSTDTQYF. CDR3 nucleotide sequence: TGTGCCAGCAGTTTAATTGCACATTCCACAGATACGCAGTATTTT.

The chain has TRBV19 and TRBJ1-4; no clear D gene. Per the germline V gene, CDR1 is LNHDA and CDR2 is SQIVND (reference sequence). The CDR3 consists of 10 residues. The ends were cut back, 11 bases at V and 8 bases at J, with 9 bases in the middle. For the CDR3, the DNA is TGTGCCCTAGGTATGGAAAAACTGTTTTTT. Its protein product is CALGMEKLFF.

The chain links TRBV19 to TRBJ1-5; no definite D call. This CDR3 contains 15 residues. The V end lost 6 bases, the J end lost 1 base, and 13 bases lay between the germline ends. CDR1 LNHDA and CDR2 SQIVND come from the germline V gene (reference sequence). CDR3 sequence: CASSRTGGSNQPQHF. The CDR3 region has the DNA TGTGCCAGTAGCAGGACCGGAGGGAGCAATCAGCCCCAGCATTTT.

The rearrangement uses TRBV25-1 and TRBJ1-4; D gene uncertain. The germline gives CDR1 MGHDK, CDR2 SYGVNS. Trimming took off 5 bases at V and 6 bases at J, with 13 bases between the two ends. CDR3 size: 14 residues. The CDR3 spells CASSLMAEYEKLFF. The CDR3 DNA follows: TGTGCCAGCAGTCTCATGGCCGAATATGAAAAACTGTTTTTT.

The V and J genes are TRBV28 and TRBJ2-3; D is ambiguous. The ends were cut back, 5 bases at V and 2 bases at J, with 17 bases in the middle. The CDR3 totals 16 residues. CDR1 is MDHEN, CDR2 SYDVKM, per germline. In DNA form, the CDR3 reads TGTGCCAGCAGTCCAGCCGTTTACGGGTTCACAGATACGCAGTATTTT. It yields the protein CASSPAVYGFTDTQYF.

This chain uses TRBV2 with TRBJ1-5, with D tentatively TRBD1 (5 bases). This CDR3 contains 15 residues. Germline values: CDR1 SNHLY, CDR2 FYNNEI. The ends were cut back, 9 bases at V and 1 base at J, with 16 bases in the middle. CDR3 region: CASKSTVGSNQPQHF. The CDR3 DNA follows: TGTGCCAGTAAATCGACAGTGGGGAGCAATCAGCCCCAGCATTTT.

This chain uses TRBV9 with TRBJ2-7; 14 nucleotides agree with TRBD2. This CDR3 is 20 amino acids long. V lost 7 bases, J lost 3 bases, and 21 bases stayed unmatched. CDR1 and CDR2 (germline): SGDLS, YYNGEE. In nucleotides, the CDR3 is TGTGCCAGCCGCTATAGTCCCGGGACTAGCGGGAGCGCCTCCTTCTACGAGCAGTACTTC. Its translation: CASRYSPGTSGSASFYEQYF.

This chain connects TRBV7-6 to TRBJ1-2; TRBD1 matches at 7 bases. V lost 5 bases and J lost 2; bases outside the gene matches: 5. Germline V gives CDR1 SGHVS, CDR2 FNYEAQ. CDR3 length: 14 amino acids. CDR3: CASSETGSNYGYTF. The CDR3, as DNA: TGTGCCAGCAGCGAGACAGGGTCGAACTATGGCTACACCTTC.

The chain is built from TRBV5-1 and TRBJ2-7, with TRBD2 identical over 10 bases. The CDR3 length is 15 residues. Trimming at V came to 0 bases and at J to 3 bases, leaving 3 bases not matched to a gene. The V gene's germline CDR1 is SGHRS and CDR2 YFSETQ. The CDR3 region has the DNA TGCGCCAGCAGCTTGGTAGCTAGCGGGGGCTACGAGCAGTACTTC. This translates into CASSLVASGGYEQYF.

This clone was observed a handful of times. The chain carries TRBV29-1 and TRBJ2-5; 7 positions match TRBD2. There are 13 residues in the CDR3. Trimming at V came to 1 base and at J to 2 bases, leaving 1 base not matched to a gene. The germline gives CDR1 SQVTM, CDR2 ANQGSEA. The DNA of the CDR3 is TGCAGCGTTGAAGGGGGGGGACAAGAGACCCAGTACTTC. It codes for CSVEGGGQETQYF.

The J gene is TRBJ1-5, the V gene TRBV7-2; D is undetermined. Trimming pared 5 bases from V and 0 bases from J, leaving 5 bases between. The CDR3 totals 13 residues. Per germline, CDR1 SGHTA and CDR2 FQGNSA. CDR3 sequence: CASSPVSNQPQHF. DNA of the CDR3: TGTGCCAGCAGCCCCGTTAGCAATCAGCCCCAGCATTTT.

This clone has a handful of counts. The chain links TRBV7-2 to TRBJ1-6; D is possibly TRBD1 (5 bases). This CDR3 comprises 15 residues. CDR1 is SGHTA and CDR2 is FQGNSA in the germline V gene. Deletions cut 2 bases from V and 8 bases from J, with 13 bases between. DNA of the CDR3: TGTGCCAGCAGCTTAAGGGTGGGGGGAGATTCACCCCTCCACTTT. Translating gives CASSLRVGGDSPLHF.

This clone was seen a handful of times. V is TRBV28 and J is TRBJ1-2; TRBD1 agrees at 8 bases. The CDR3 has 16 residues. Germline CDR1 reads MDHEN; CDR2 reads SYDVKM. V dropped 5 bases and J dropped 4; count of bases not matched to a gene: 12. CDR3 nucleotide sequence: TGTGCCAGCAGTGGACCCGGGACAGGCCAGGGCTATGGCTACACCTTC. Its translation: CASSGPGTGQGYGYTF.

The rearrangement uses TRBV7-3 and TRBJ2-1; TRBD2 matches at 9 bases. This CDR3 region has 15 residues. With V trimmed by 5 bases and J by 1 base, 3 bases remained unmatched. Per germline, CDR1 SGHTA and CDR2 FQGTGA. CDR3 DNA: TGTGCCAGCAGCCCCCTAGCGGGGTCCTACAATGAGCAGTTCTTC. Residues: CASSPLAGSYNEQFF.

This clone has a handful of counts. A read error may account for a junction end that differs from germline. CDR3 loop: CASSLTGAANAEAFF. CDR3 in DNA: TGTGCCAGCAGCTTAACGGGGGCAGCGAACGCTGAAGCTTTCTTT. The chain employs TRBV7-3 and TRBJ1-1; possibly TRBD1 for D (6 bases). The CDR3 is 15 residues long. Germline V gene data show CDR1 as SGHTA and CDR2 as FQGTGA.

The CDR3 nucleotides read TGTGCCAGCAGCGTAGCAGGGAACGAGCAGTACTTC. It is translated as CASSVAGNEQYF. The chain is built from TRBV9 and TRBJ2-7, with D possibly TRBD1 on 5 matching bases. The CDR3 has 12 residues. Trimming cost V 0 bases and J 5 bases, with 6 bases left between them. CDR1 is SGDLS and CDR2 is YYNGEE in the germline V gene.

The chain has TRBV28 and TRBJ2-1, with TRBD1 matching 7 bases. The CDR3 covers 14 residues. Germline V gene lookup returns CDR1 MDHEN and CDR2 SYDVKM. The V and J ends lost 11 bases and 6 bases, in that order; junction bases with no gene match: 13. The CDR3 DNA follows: TGTGCCGGAACAGGGGCCGGGAACGGCAATGAGCAGTTCTTC. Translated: CAGTGAGNGNEQFF. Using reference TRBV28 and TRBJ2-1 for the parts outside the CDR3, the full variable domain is DVKVTQSSRYLVKRTGEKVFLECVQDMDHENMFWYRQDPGLGLRLIYFSYDVKMKEKGDIPEGYSVSREKKERFSLILESASTNQTSMYLCAGTGAGNGNEQFFGPGTRLTVL.

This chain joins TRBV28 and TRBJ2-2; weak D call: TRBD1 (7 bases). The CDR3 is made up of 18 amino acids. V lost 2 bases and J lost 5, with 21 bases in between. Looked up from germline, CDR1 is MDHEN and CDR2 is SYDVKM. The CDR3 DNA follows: TGTGCCAGCAGTTTAGGAGGGTTTAAGGGGGCGCATACCGGGGAGCTGTTTTTT. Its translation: CASSLGGFKGAHTGELFF. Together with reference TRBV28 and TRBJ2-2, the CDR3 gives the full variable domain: DVKVTQSSRYLVKRTGEKVFLECVQDMDHENMFWYRQDPGLGLRLIYFSYDVKMKEKGDIPEGYSVSREKKERFSLILESASTNQTSMYLCASSLGGFKGAHTGELFFGEGSRLTVL.

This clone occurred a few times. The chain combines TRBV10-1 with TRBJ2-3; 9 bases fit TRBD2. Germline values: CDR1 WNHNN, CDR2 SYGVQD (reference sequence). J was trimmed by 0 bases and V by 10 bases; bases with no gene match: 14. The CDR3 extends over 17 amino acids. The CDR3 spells CAILERGGGVSTDTQYF. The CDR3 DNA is TGCGCCATCCTCGAGAGGGGCGGGGGGGTCAGCACAGATACGCAGTATTTT.

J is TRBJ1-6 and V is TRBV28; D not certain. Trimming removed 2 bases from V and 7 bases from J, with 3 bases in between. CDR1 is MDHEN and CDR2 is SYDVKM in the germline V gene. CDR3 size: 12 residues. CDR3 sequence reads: CASSLRNSPLHF. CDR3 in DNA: TGTGCCAGCAGTTTACGGAATTCACCCCTCCACTTT.

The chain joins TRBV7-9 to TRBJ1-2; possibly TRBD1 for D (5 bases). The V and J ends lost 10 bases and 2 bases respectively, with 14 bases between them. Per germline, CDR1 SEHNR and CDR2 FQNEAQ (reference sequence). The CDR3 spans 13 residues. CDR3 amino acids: CATLPKGNYGYTF. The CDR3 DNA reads TGTGCCACCCTCCCCAAGGGGAACTATGGCTACACCTTC.

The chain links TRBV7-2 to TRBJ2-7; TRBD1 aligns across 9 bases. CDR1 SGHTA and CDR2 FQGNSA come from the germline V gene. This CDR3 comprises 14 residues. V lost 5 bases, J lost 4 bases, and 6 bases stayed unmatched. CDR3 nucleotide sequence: TGTGCCAGCAGCCCGGGGACAGGGAGATACGAGCAGTACTTC. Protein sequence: CASSPGTGRYEQYF.

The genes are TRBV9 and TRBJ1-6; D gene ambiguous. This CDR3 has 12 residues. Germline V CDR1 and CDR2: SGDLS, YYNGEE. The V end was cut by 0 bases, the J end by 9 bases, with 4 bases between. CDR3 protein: CASSVGSSPLHF. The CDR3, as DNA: TGTGCCAGCAGCGTAGGGAGTTCACCCCTCCACTTT.

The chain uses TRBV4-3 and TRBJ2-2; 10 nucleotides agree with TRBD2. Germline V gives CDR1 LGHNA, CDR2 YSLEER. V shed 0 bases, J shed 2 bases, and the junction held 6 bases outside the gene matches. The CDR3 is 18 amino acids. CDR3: CASSQDLLAGRNTGELFF. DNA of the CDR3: TGCGCCAGCAGCCAAGATCTACTAGCGGGACGCAACACCGGGGAGCTGTTTTTT.

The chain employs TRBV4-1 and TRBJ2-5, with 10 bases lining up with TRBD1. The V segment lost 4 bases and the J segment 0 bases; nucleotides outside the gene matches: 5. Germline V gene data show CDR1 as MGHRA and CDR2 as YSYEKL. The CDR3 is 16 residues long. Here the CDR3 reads CASSRSGQGDQETQYF. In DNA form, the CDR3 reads TGCGCCAGCAGCCGTTCCGGACAGGGGGACCAAGAGACCCAGTACTTC.

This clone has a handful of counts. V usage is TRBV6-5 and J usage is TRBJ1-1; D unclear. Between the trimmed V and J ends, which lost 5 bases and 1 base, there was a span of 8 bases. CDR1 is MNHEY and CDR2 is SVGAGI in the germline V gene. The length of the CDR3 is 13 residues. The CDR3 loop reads CASSPTGNTEAFF. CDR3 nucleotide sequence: TGTGCCAGCAGTCCGACGGGGAACACTGAAGCTTTCTTT.

The CDR3 DNA reads as TGTGCCAGCAGCTGGACAGCGATCAATTCACCCCTCCACTTT. Its protein is CASSWTAINSPLHF. The chain is built from TRBV14 and TRBJ1-6, with D perhaps TRBD1 (6 bases). This CDR3 region has 14 residues. Trimming took off 5 bases at V and 7 bases at J, with 12 bases between the two ends. Germline V gene sequence: CDR1 SGHDN, CDR2 FVKESK.

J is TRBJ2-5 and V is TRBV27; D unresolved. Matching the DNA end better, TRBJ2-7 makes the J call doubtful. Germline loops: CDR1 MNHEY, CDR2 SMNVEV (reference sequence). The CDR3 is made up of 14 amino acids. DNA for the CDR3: TGTGCCAGCAGTTTCGGTGTCGATCTGAACGAGCAGTACTTC. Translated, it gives CASSFGVDLNEQYF.

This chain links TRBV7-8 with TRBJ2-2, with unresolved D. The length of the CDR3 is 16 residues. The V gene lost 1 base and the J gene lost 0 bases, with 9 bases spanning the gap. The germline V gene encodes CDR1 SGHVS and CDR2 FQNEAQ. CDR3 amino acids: CASSLVRPTNTGELFF. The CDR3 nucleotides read TGTGCCAGCAGCTTAGTGAGGCCCACGAACACCGGGGAGCTGTTTTTT.